The sequence of this T cell receptor (beta chain) was determined in a study of Tregs in tolerant kidney transplant recipients. Some clones are missing from TCRdb's copy, which holds only in-frame ones; the method was immunoSEQ multiplex PCR. The data contain 14,000 to 15,000 clones, around 77% of them seen just once; the ten biggest clones take up roughly 1.7%. Here the sequenced sample was Tregs from blood, taken before the transplant. This clonotype was sampled from a human donor who received a combined kidney and bone marrow transplant.

CDR3 residues: CASSHQGAGSSYEQYF. CDR3 nucleotide sequence: TGCGCCAGCAGCCATCAGGGGGCGGGGAGCTCCTACGAGCAGTACTTC. This chain joins TRBV4-1 and TRBJ2-7, with 8 bases fitting TRBD1. The CDR3 is 16 residues long. CDR1 is MGHRA and CDR2 is YSYEKL in the germline V gene. Trimming at V came to 3 bases and at J to 0 bases, leaving 7 bases not matched to a gene.